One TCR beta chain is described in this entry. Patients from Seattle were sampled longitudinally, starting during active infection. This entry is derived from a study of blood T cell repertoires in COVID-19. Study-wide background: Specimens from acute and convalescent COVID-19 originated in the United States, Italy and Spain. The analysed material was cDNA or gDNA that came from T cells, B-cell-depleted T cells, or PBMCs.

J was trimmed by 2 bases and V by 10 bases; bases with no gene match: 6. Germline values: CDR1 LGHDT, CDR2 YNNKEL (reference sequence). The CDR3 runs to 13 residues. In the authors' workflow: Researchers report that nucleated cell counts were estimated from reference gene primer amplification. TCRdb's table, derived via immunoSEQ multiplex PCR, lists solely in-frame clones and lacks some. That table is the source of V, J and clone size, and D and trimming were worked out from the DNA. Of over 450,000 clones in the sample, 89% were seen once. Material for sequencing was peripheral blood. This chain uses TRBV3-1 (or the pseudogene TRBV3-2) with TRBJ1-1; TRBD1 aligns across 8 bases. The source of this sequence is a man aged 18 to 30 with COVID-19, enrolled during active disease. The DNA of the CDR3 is TGTGCCACTTCGGACAGGGTAAACACTGAAGCTTTCTTT. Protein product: CATSDRVNTEAFF.